These T cell receptor beta chains were read from a single sample in a study of cytomegalovirus exposure and HLA in healthy donors. The protocol was immunoSEQ multiplex PCR, while the TCRdb copy is restricted to in-frame clones and leaves out a portion. The table has nearly 110,000 clones, about 74% seen once. The sequenced sample was PBMCs. The receptors shown here come from a woman between 35 and 50 years old in good health and CMV-seropositive. CDR3s include the opening cysteine and the closing phenylalanine or tryptophan. The D gene is left open where the match is weak. Expanded clones are given a class, and other clones once, few, many or no size at all.

cdr3_length	clone_size	d_call	v_call	j_call	cdr3_nt	cdr3_aa
13	few	.	TRBV5-1	TRBJ1-1	TGCGCCAGCAGCTTCACAGGGACCACTGAAGCTTTCTTT	CASSFTGTTEAFF
17	.	TRBD1	TRBV5-4	TRBJ2-3	TGTGCCAGCAGCCCGGGACCGGGACAGATTTTCACAGATACGCAGTATTTT	CASSPGPGQIFTDTQYF
15	.	.	TRBV5-1	TRBJ1-1	TGCGCCAGCAGCTTATACAGGGTAAGCGACACTGAAGCTTTCTTT	CASSLYRVSDTEAFF
15	.	.	TRBV5-4	TRBJ2-3	TGTGCCAGCAGCTTGGGACTAGACAACACAGATACGCAGTATTTT	CASSLGLDNTDTQYF
14	few	TRBD1	TRBV5-5	TRBJ2-7	TGTGCCAGCAGCTTTGATGGACAGGGCGGTGAGCAGTACTTC	CASSFDGQGGEQYF
14	.	.	TRBV4-2	TRBJ2-7	TGTGCCAGCAGCCAAGAGCAGGGAGGTTACGAGCAGTACTTC	CASSQEQGGYEQYF
14	.	TRBD1	TRBV18	TRBJ1-1	TGTGCCAGCTCACCCCGGGACAGCGGCACTGAAGCTTTCTTT	CASSPRDSGTEAFF
13	.	.	TRBV7-9	TRBJ2-6	TGTGCCCTAGGGGGGGCTGGGGCCAACGTCCTGACTTTC	CALGGAGANVLTF
12	.	TRBD1	TRBV5-1	TRBJ2-7	TGCGCCAGCAGCGATTTACAGGGGGCTATTTACTTC	CASSDLQGAIYF
14	.	.	TRBV5-1	TRBJ1-2	TGCGCCAGCAGCCAGGAGGCCAAGAACTATGGCTACACCTTC	CASSQEAKNYGYTF
14	.	.	TRBV6-5	TRBJ1-5	TGTGCCAGCAGTAGCCAGGCGGGGCCGTGGCCCCAGCATTTT	CASSSQAGPWPQHF
16	.	TRBD1	TRBV6-6	TRBJ2-5	TGTGCCAGCACCAAAATCCGGGACAGGGGGCAAGAGACCCAGTACTTC	CASTKIRDRGQETQYF
13	.	.	TRBV19	TRBJ2-3	TGTGCCAGTAGTATTTGGGACACGGATACGCAGTATTTT	CASSIWDTDTQYF
16	.	TRBD1	TRBV7-9	TRBJ2-3	TGTGCCAGCAGCCGCAAACAGGGGAGTATGACAGATACGCAGTATTTT	CASSRKQGSMTDTQYF
15	.	.	TRBV2	TRBJ1-5	TGTGCCAGCAGTGAAGAACGAACAGGCAATCAGCCCCAGCATTTT	CASSEERTGNQPQHF
14	.	.	TRBV25-1	TRBJ1-6	TGTGCCAGCAGGAGGGCCTTTTTTAATTCACCCCTCCACTTT	CASRRAFFNSPLHF
15	.	.	TRBV7-9	TRBJ1-4	TGTGCCAGCAGCTTAGCGCGGGGAACTAATGAAAAACTGTTTTTT	CASSLARGTNEKLFF
13	few	TRBD1	TRBV5-1	TRBJ2-3	TGCGCCAGCAGCCCGGGACAGAAGGATACGCAGTATTTT	CASSPGQKDTQYF
17	.	.	TRBV5-3	TRBJ2-3	TGTGCCAGAAGCTTGGATAGCAGAACGCCAGGCACAGATACGCAGTATTTT	CARSLDSRTPGTDTQYF
14	few	.	TRBV10-3	TRBJ1-5	TGTGCCATCAGTGGACAGCTAAGCAATCAGCCCCAGCATTTT	CAISGQLSNQPQHF
13	.	.	TRBV10-3	TRBJ1-1	TGTGCCATCAGAGCGCCAGGGTCCACTGAAGCTTTCTTT	CAIRAPGSTEAFF
15	once	.	TRBV27	TRBJ2-3	TGTGCCAGCAGTTTGATAGGGGTGAGCACAGATACGCAGTATTTT	CASSLIGVSTDTQYF
14	few	.	TRBV5-8	TRBJ2-7	TGTGCCAGTAAAAGGGGTCAGGGCATCTACGAGCAGTACTTC	CASKRGQGIYEQYF
16	.	TRBD2	TRBV5-4	TRBJ2-5	TGTGCCAGCAGCTTGGGAACTAGCGGGGGACAAGAGACCCAGTACTTC	CASSLGTSGGQETQYF
16	once	TRBD1	TRBV29-1	TRBJ1-2	TGCAGCGTTGGGGGGACAGGGGGCCGCATCAGCTATGGCTACACCTTC	CSVGGTGGRISYGYTF
16	few	TRBD1	TRBV5-1	TRBJ1-1	TGCGCCAGCAGCTTGGCCATCGGACAGGGATTCACTGAAGCTTTCTTT	CASSLAIGQGFTEAFF
14	few	.	TRBV7-2	TRBJ1-2	TGTGCCAGCAGCTTAGTTGGTCAGGGCGATGGCTACACCTTC	CASSLVGQGDGYTF
16	.	TRBD1	TRBV2	TRBJ1-4	TGTGCCAGCAGGAGGGACAGATTTGCAACTAATGAAAAACTGTTTTTT	CASRRDRFATNEKLFF
17	.	TRBD2	TRBV11-3	TRBJ2-5	TGTGCCAGCAGCTTAGGAGGACTAGCGGGGGGAGCAGAGACCCAGTACTTC	CASSLGGLAGGAETQYF
14	.	.	TRBV2	TRBJ2-3	TGTGCCAGCAAGCTTGTACTTAGCACAGATACGCAGTATTTT	CASKLVLSTDTQYF
15	.	TRBD2	TRBV7-2	TRBJ2-1	TGTGCCAGCAGCTTAAGCGGGGGTATCTACAATGAGCAGTTCTTC	CASSLSGGIYNEQFF
14	.	.	TRBV30	TRBJ2-5	TGTGCCTGGAGTCTAGGAGGGTGGGGAGAGACCCAGTACTTC	CAWSLGGWGETQYF
14	.	TRBD2	TRBV6-5	TRBJ2-3	TGTGCCAGCCGGCGGGGGATGCCTACAGATACGCAGTATTTT	CASRRGMPTDTQYF
14	.	TRBD1	TRBV18	TRBJ1-1	TGTGCCAGCACAGGGGGCTCGAGGAACACTGAAGCTTTCTTT	CASTGGSRNTEAFF
14	.	TRBD1	TRBV30	TRBJ1-2	TGTGCCTGGAGTGCAGACACAGGGGTTGGTGGCTACACCTTC	CAWSADTGVGGYTF
12	.	.	TRBV5-4	TRBJ2-5	TGTGCGGTGGGGGCAAACCAAGAGACCCAGTACTTC	CAVGANQETQYF
12	.	.	TRBV2	TRBJ1-2	TGTGCCAGCTCGGTCGCTAACTATGGCTACACCTTC	CASSVANYGYTF
13	.	TRBD1	TRBV29-1	TRBJ2-3	TGCAGCACAAGGACAGGGGGTTCAGATACGCAGTATTTT	CSTRTGGSDTQYF
14	.	.	TRBV7-2	TRBJ2-1	TGTGCCAGCAGCCCAGGTACAGAGTACAATGAGCAGTTCTTC	CASSPGTEYNEQFF
15	.	.	TRBV6-5	TRBJ2-5	TGTGCCAGCAGTTATTCCCATCCGGGGAGTCAGACCCAGTACTTC	CASSYSHPGSQTQYF
14	.	.	TRBV5-4	TRBJ1-1	TGTGCCAGCAGCTTAGGCGGGGGGAACACTGAAGCTTTCTTT	CASSLGGGNTEAFF
11	.	.	TRBV7-2	TRBJ2-7	TGTGCCAGCAGCTTCAGCTACGAGCAGTACTTC	CASSFSYEQYF